This record covers a single TCR beta chain. Its target antigen remains unknown. Base-call qualities are not available, and no considerably larger clone is one nucleotide away. The collaborating institutions used their own protocols to collect whole blood in K2EDTA tubes. For TCRbeta analysis, collaborators shipped samples as frozen whole blood, isolated PBMCs, or DNA extracted from either of those sample types. TCRbeta CDR3 regions were amplified from genomic DNA using the immunoSEQ Assay, a bias-controlled multiplex PCR. Concerning the study's data processing: The number of nucleated cells in each sample was estimated from the amplification of reference gene primers within the assay. Sequence reads were collapsed and filtered to measure the absolute abundance of every unique TCRbeta CDR3 rearrangement. For each sample, productive Simpson clonality was calculated by taking the square root of Simpson's diversity index across productive rearrangements. Not all clones reach the TCRdb copy of this immuneACCESS table, which keeps in-frame sequences only. Checked studies attribute under half of the gap to unresolved V genes and leave the rest unexplained. The DNA was the basis for D and trimming; V, J and clone size are from that table. In all, the sample holds around 99,000 clones, and 84% of those were seen once. The ten biggest clones cover roughly 7% of the sample.

Measured from the cysteine to the phenylalanine, the CDR3 is 15 residues long. Left in the record is the CDR3 DNA by itself, 45 bases read in frame from the first base. Between the V and J ends, shortened by 6 bases and 2 bases respectively, the junction contains 16 bases. Reading the germline V gene gives CDR1 SNHLY and CDR2 FYNNEI. The data belong to a study of blood T cell repertoires in COVID-19 (dated by TCRdb to about 2020). Background for the entire study: The collaborator samples originated in the United States, Italy and Spain and spanned the acute and convalescent phases of COVID-19. The material from the prospective study consisted of cDNA or gDNA derived from T cells, B-cell-depleted T cells, or PBMCs. Deeply sampled blood TCRbeta repertoires from subjects exposed to, actively infected with, or recovered from COVID-19 were included in the dataset. The repertoires were released in a freely available public database intended as a resource for research on the immune response to SARS-CoV-2. Samples were obtained from the ongoing ImmuneRACE study (first 160 participants) and from 1,254 subjects provided by 6 global collaborators. A de-identified subject ID, COVID-19 status, age in years and sex were almost always included in the sample metadata. Where available, HLA class I and class II types were taken from metadata supplied by the sample provider and were not determined by assay-based typing. Broad study findings and their caveats: Clinical and demographic metadata were provided uncurated, with the amount varying by source and participant.

This clonotype was sampled from a woman between 50 and 59 years old with acute or convalescent COVID-19. The sequence is built from TRBV2 and TRBJ1-1; there is no confident call for the D gene. The material sequenced was peripheral blood. The nucleotides are TGTGCCAGCAGAGCCGCCCAGACAACTAACACTGAAGCTTTCTTT. This is translated as CASRAAQTTNTEAFF.